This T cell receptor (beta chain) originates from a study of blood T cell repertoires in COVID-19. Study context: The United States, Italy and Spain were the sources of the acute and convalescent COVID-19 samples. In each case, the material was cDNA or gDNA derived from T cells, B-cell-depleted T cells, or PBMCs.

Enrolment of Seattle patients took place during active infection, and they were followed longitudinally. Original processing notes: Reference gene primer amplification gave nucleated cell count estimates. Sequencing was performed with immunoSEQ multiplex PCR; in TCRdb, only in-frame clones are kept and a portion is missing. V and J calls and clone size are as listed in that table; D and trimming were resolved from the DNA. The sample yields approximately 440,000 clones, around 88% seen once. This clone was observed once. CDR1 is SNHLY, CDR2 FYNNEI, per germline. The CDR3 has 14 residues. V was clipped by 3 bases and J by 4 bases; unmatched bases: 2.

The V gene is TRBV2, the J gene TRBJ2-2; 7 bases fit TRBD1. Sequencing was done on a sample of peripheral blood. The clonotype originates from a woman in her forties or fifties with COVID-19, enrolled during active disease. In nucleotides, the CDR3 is TGTGCCAGCAGTGAGGGACAGAGCACCGGGGAGCTGTTTTTT. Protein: CASSEGQSTGELFF.